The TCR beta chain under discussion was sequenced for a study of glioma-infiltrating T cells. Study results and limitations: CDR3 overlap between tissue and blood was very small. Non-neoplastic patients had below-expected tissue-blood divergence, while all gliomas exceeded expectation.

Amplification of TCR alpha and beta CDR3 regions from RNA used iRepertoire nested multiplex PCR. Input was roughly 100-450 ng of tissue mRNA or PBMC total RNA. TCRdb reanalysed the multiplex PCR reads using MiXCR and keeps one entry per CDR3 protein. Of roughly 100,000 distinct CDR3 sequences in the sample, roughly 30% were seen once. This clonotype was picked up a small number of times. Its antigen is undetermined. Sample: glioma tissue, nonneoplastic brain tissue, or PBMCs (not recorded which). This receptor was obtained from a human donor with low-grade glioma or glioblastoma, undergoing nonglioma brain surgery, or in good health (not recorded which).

The CDR3 is CASSPNPIIQYF. CDR3 DNA sequence: TGTGCCAGCAGCCCTAATCCGATTATTCAGTACTTC. This sequence joins TRBV7-2 and TRBJ2-4; D not resolved. Germline values: CDR1 SGHTA, CDR2 FQGNSA. The V end lost 5 bases, the J end lost 10 bases, and 12 bases lay between the germline ends. The CDR3 sequence is 12 residues long.